This TCR beta chain was sequenced in a study of T cell responses to AZD1222 COVID-19 vaccine. The CDR3 contains 14 residues. Germline V gene lookup returns CDR1 MNHEY and CDR2 SVGAGI. Trimming at V came to 6 bases and at J to 6 bases, leaving 10 bases not matched to a gene. The method was immunoSEQ multiplex PCR; TCRdb's version includes in-frame clones alone and lacks a portion of them. The table records about 160,000 clones, 80% to 95% of them present only once. The chain employs TRBV6-5 and TRBJ1-2; the match to TRBD1 covers 7 bases. The specimen comprised peripheral blood, sampled 28 days after the second AZD1222 dose. The source of this sequence is an adult who received the AZD1222 COVID-19 vaccine. CDR3 nucleotides: TGTGCCAGCAGCCCCCAAGGGGGCGCCCATGGCTACACCTTC. Translating gives CASSPQGGAHGYTF.